This passage covers 19 T cell receptor beta chains from one sample sequenced in a study of T cell responses to AZD1222 COVID-19 vaccine. The data were produced by immunoSEQ multiplex PCR, yet TCRdb's version contains in-frame clones alone and is incomplete. The profile shows roughly 150,000 clones, about 86% of them singletons. Sample: peripheral blood, taken on day 0 of AZD1222 vaccination. These receptors came from an adult in good health.

V and J are TRBV30 and TRBJ1-2; tentative D call: TRBD1 (5 bases). The germline V gene has CDR1 GTSNPN and CDR2 SVGIG (reference sequence). This CDR3 contains 15 residues. Trimming stripped 4 bases from V and 4 bases from J, with 19 bases between. The CDR3 reads CAWTNRGGFPYGYTF. The CDR3 bases are TGTGCCTGGACCAATCGTGGGGGTTTTCCCTATGGCTACACCTTC.

V is TRBV27 and J is TRBJ2-7; 10 nucleotides line up with TRBD2. The length of the CDR3 is 16 residues. V lost 5 bases and J lost 6; bases outside the gene matches: 13. Looked up from germline, CDR1 is MNHEY and CDR2 is SMNVEV (reference sequence). CDR3 in amino acids: CASSIRPAGGPSEQYF. DNA for the CDR3: TGTGCCAGCAGTATCCGACCAGCGGGAGGGCCTTCCGAGCAGTACTTC.

This chain uses TRBV7-9 with TRBJ1-1; weak D call: TRBD1 (5 bases). CDR1 is SEHNR, CDR2 FQNEAQ, per germline (reference sequence). This CDR3 is built from 15 residues. With 2 bases removed from V and 3 bases from J, the gap between germline ends came to 13 bases. The CDR3 coding sequence is TGTGCCAGCAGCTTACGAGGGGCTCAGGACACTGAAGCTTTCTTT. It is translated as CASSLRGAQDTEAFF.

The chain recombines TRBV6-5 with TRBJ1-1, with 7 bases aligning to TRBD1. The germline V gene has CDR1 MNHEY and CDR2 SVGAGI. The ends lost 4 bases at V and 1 base at J; junction bases unmatched: 6. The CDR3 is 15 residues long. The CDR3 here is CASSSSGGGNTEAFF. In nucleotides, the CDR3 is TGTGCCAGCAGTTCGTCAGGGGGGGGGAACACTGAAGCTTTCTTT.

This rearrangement joins TRBV7-9 to TRBJ2-7; maybe TRBD1 (6 bases). CDR1 SEHNR and CDR2 FQNEAQ come from the germline V gene (reference sequence). The CDR3 is made up of 13 amino acids. V lost 5 bases and J 5 bases, leaving 13 bases between the germline ends. The CDR3 loop is CASSSWTDDEQYF. The CDR3 DNA reads TGTGCCAGCAGCAGCTGGACAGATGACGAGCAGTACTTC.

The chain carries TRBV15 and TRBJ1-5, with TRBD1 as a possible D gene (6 bases). Germline CDR1 is LNHNV and CDR2 is YYDKDF (reference sequence). The CDR3 sequence is 16 residues long. With 5 bases removed from V and 7 bases from J, the gap between germline ends came to 21 bases. CDR3 coding DNA: TGTGCCACCAGCGCCTTAGGGGGGAGTGGCAGACAGCCCCAGCATTTT. Encoded protein: CATSALGGSGRQPQHF.

The gene calls are TRBV4-1 and TRBJ1-1; D perhaps matches TRBD1 (5 bases). The CDR3 consists of 16 residues. Germline CDR1 is MGHRA and CDR2 is YSYEKL. Trimming shortened V by 1 base and J by 1 base, and 13 bases separated the two germline ends. CDR3 bases: TGCGCCAGCAGCCAAGTAAAGGCAGGGAGGAACACTGAAGCTTTCTTT. This codes for CASSQVKAGRNTEAFF.

V gene TRBV11-2 combines with J gene TRBJ2-7; D perhaps matches TRBD1 (6 bases). The CDR3 is made up of 15 amino acids. V gave up 2 bases and J gave up 3 bases, with 14 bases separating them. CDR1 and CDR2 from the germline V gene are SGHAT and FQNNGV. The CDR3 DNA sequence: TGTGCCAGCAGCTTATTACAGGGCCCTTACTACGAGCAGTACTTC. Translation gives CASSLLQGPYYEQYF.

The chain is built from TRBV10-3 and TRBJ1-1; D not certain. The V end was cut by 4 bases, the J end by 2 bases, with 17 bases between. The CDR3 sequence is 16 residues long. CDR1 and CDR2 from the germline V gene are ENHRY and SYGVKD. The CDR3 coding sequence is TGTGCCATCAGTGGGACTGTCAGCAGCACTAACACTGAAGCTTTCTTT. Its translation is CAISGTVSSTNTEAFF.

The V and J genes are TRBV19 and TRBJ1-5, with unresolved D. V shed 1 base and J shed 7 bases, with 8 bases lying between them. Per germline, CDR1 LNHDA and CDR2 SQIVND (reference sequence). The CDR3 extends over 13 amino acids. CDR3 DNA sequence: TGTGCCAGTAGTATAGGGGAGGAACAGCCCCAGCATTTT. It codes for CASSIGEEQPQHF.

The chain couples TRBV6-5 to TRBJ1-2; D is possibly TRBD1 (6 bases). Germline V gene lookup returns CDR1 MNHEY and CDR2 SVGAGI. This CDR3 spans 16 amino acids. The V and J ends lost 4 bases and 0 bases respectively, with 15 bases between them. The CDR3: CASSWTGGRANYGYTF. In DNA, the CDR3 is TGTGCCAGCAGTTGGACGGGGGGCAGAGCTAACTATGGCTACACCTTC.

The J gene is TRBJ1-5, the V gene TRBV7-9; TRBD1 agrees at 10 bases. After removal of 1 base from V and 0 bases from J, the junction contained 3 bases not matched to a gene. CDR3 length: 17 residues. Germline CDR1 is SEHNR and CDR2 is FQNEAQ (reference sequence). The CDR3 region is CASSLGTGGNSNQPQHF. Here the CDR3 DNA reads TGTGCCAGCAGCTTAGGGACAGGGGGGAATAGCAATCAGCCCCAGCATTTT.

The V call is TRBV6-5, the J call TRBJ1-2; D might be TRBD1 (5 bases). The V and J ends lost 0 bases and 8 bases respectively, with 19 bases between them. CDR3 length: 16 residues. Germline values: CDR1 MNHEY, CDR2 SVGAGI. The chain's CDR3 is CASSYSNPDTREGYTF. The DNA for the CDR3 is TGTGCCAGCAGTTACTCGAATCCGGATACCAGGGAGGGCTACACCTTC.

The chain couples TRBV18 to TRBJ1-2; 8 positions agree with TRBD1. After removal of 6 bases from V and 3 bases from J, the junction contained 6 bases not matched to a gene. CDR1 is KGHSH, CDR2 LQKENI, per germline. The CDR3 runs to 14 residues. The CDR3 loop reads CASSQDREDYGYTF. In DNA, the CDR3 is TGTGCCAGCTCGCAGGACAGGGAGGACTATGGCTACACCTTC.

This rearrangement joins TRBV6-6 to TRBJ2-2, with D unresolved. The length of the CDR3 is 14 residues. The V gene's germline CDR1 is MNHNY and CDR2 SVGAGI (reference sequence). The germline V and J ends were trimmed by 3 bases and 2 bases, with 7 bases remaining between them. In DNA, the CDR3 is TGTGCCAGCAGTTATAGAGATAACACCGGGGAGCTGTTTTTT. Translation gives CASSYRDNTGELFF.

The J gene is TRBJ2-5, the V gene TRBV9; D perhaps matches TRBD2 (6 bases). CDR3 length equals 14 residues. With 0 bases removed from V and 3 bases from J, the gap between germline ends came to 9 bases. CDR1 and CDR2 from the germline V gene are SGDLS and YYNGEE. The chain's CDR3 is CASSVDPGEETQYF. CDR3 DNA: TGTGCCAGCAGCGTAGACCCGGGAGAAGAGACCCAGTACTTC.

The V call is TRBV9, the J call TRBJ1-2; D is unresolved. The CDR3 is made up of 15 amino acids. V lost 0 bases, J lost 2 bases, and 11 bases lay in between. Germline-derived CDR1 and CDR2 are SGDLS and YYNGEE. The CDR3 is CASSVDFRGNYGYTF. CDR3 in DNA: TGTGCCAGCAGCGTAGATTTCCGGGGAAACTATGGCTACACCTTC.

The chain joins TRBV30 to TRBJ2-1, with TRBD2 matching 13 bases. This CDR3 contains 15 residues. CDR1 and CDR2 from the germline V gene are GTSNPN and SVGIG (reference sequence). Trimming took 5 bases from V and 3 from J; bases not matched to a gene: 4. CDR3 region: CAWGLAGVGYNEQFF. CDR3 DNA sequence: TGTGCCTGGGGACTAGCGGGAGTGGGCTACAATGAGCAGTTCTTC.

The chain employs TRBV6-2 or TRBV6-3 and TRBJ2-1; 10 nucleotides align to TRBD1. CDR3 length: 17 residues. The germline CDR1 and CDR2 sequences are MNHEY and SVGEGT. The V and J ends lost 6 bases and 2 bases, in that order; junction bases with no gene match: 10. CDR3 nucleotides: TGTGCCAGCAGCCGAGAATCCGGGACAGGGGCCTACAATGAGCAGTTCTTC. It is translated as CASSRESGTGAYNEQFF.